This TCR beta chain comes out of a study of stem cell transplantation in POMP-related autoinflammatory disease. Study information: Hypothesis: faulty thymoproteasomes impair CD8+ T-cell selection, skewing TRB repertoires. Neutrophil and platelet engraftment from the graft donor was 100% through one year after transplant.

Method: immunoSEQ multiplex PCR; TCRdb's copy keeps in-frame clones and lacks some. The sample contains more than 8,500 clones, 88% of which appear only once. This CDR3 comprises 15 residues. Per the germline V gene, CDR1 is SEHNR and CDR2 is FQNEAQ (reference sequence). V trimming: 3 bases; J trimming: 0 bases; junction bases outside the gene matches: 0. Notes on the study in general: PRAID patients trended toward lower TRB diversity and higher clonality in all analyzed T-cell subsets.

Points on this clone: The target antigen is unknown.

PRAID featured immunodeficiency plus autoinflammation. Here the sequenced sample was CD8+ T cells from PBMCs, taken after stem cell transplantation. The rearrangement joins TRBV7-9 to TRBJ2-1, with TRBD2 matching 9 bases. The TCR sequence derives from a human patient with POMP-related autoinflammation and immune dysregulation (PRAID). Some T cells may be supplied by the graft donor. The CDR3: CASSFSGGSYNEQFF. The CDR3 DNA sequence: TGTGCCAGCAGCTTTAGCGGGGGCTCCTACAATGAGCAGTTCTTC.